Listed below are T cell receptor beta chains from one sample, sequenced in a study of response to subunit inactivated influenza vaccine. TCRdb called the RT-PCR reads again in MiXCR, with one record for every CDR3 protein. The table includes about 240,000 distinct CDR3 sequences, approximately 12% detected once. The specimen comprised non-naive T cells sorted from PBMCs, sampled approximately 15 days before vaccination. These receptors were taken from a man between 50 and 59 years old who received an inactivated influenza vaccine. Both conserved end residues are part of each CDR3. Fields, in order: clone size, V gene, J gene, D gene, CDR3 DNA, CDR3 protein. A D gene is named only where the DNA matches it firmly. Clone size appears in some rows only: once, few, many, or a class for an expanded clone.

>few|TRBV12-3/TRBV12-4|TRBJ1-3|.
TGTGCCAGCACTTCCCGATTGGGGCAGAACTCTGGAAACACCATATATTTT
CASTSRLGQNSGNTIYF
>.|TRBV7-8|TRBJ2-7|TRBD1
TGTGCCAGCAGCCGACCCGGACAGGGGAACTACGAGCAGTACTTC
CASSRPGQGNYEQYF
>many|TRBV6-1|TRBJ1-5|TRBD1
TGTGCCAGCATGGGCCAAGGGGGCCAGCCCCAGCATTTT
CASMGQGGQPQHF
>.|TRBV20-1|TRBJ1-4|TRBD1
TGCAGTGCTACCCGGGACAGGGTTGATGAAAAACTGTTTTTT
CSATRDRVDEKLFF
>.|TRBV20-1|TRBJ2-1|.
TGCAGTGCGCACAGGGAGAGATCCTACAATGAGCAGTTCTTC
CSAHRERSYNEQFF
>many|TRBV5-1|TRBJ1-4|TRBD1
TGCGCCAGCAGCCCAGGACTTCAGGGAGGGGGCAAAACTAATGAAAAACTGTTTTTT
CASSPGLQGGGKTNEKLFF
>many|TRBV6-1|TRBJ1-6|.
TGTGCCAGCAGTGAGGGCAGGCGAACTTATAATTCACCCCTCCACTTT
CASSEGRRTYNSPLHF
>.|TRBV6-5|TRBJ2-1|.
TGTGCCAGCAGTTACTCCTTCGGGATCACCCCCAATGAGCAGTTCTTC
CASSYSFGITPNEQFF
>.|TRBV7-2|TRBJ2-7|.
TGTGCCAGCAGCGGACGGCCTCCCTACGAGCAGTACTTC
CASSGRPPYEQYF
>few|TRBV28|TRBJ2-3|TRBD1
TGTGCCAGCACCACAGGGGGCGTAGGGGATACGCAGTATTTT
CASTTGGVGDTQYF
>few|TRBV9|TRBJ1-2|.
TGTGCCAGCAGCCCAAGACCGGGCTCAATGGCGTATGGCTACACCTTC
CASSPRPGSMAYGYTF
>.|TRBV7-2|TRBJ2-3|TRBD2
TGTGCCAGCAGCTTAGACCGGGGGGGTGCCTATACGCAGTATTTT
CASSLDRGGAYTQYF
>few|TRBV28|TRBJ2-5|.
TGTGCCAGCAGTTTAAACCAGGAGGAGACCCAGTACTTC
CASSLNQEETQYF
>few|TRBV5-4|TRBJ1-1|.
TGTGCCAGCAGAACAGGGTCCCTTGGGGACACTGAAGCTTTCTTT
CASRTGSLGDTEAFF
>many|TRBV11-2|TRBJ1-2|.
TGTGCCAGCAGCTTAGATACCGGCCGGGGCTATGGCTACACCTTC
CASSLDTGRGYGYTF
>many|TRBV27|TRBJ2-5|.
TGTGCCAGCAGTTTATACGGGAATCAAGAGACCCAGTACTTC
CASSLYGNQETQYF
>.|TRBV20-1|TRBJ2-5|TRBD2
TGCAGTGCTAGCCATCGGGGGGATGAGACCCAGTACTTC
CSASHRGDETQYF
>few|TRBV5-1|TRBJ2-1|TRBD2
TGCGCCAGCAGCGGAGGAGTCACTAGCGGGAGCCCCAATGAGCAGTTCTTC
CASSGGVTSGSPNEQFF
>few|TRBV29-1|TRBJ1-1|.
TGCAGCGTCTATGATGGGGGGCGGGGCACTGAAGCTTTCTTT
CSVYDGGRGTEAFF
>few|TRBV20-1|TRBJ2-7|TRBD2
TGCAGTGCCCCCGGACTAGCCTACGAGCAGTACTTC
CSAPGLAYEQYF
>many|TRBV4-2|TRBJ2-2|.
TGTGCCAGCAGCCAAGACAGGGCCGGGGAGCTGTTTTTT
CASSQDRAGELFF
>.|TRBV2|TRBJ2-1|.
TGTGCCAGCAGTTGGGCAGTCTCCTACAATGAGCAGTTCTTC
CASSWAVSYNEQFF
>.|TRBV2|TRBJ1-4|.
TGTGCCAGCACACAGGGTATAATCGAAAAACTGTTTTTT
CASTQGIIEKLFF
>few|TRBV20-1|TRBJ1-4|.
TGCAGTGCTAATAGGATTGCTAATGAAAAACTGTTTTTT
CSANRIANEKLFF
>.|TRBV6-1|TRBJ2-3|.
TGTGCCAGCAAGTCGGGCTTTGGGGGGGATACGCAGTATTTT
CASKSGFGGDTQYF
>few|TRBV6-1|TRBJ1-1|TRBD1
TGTGCCAGCAGCGACAGGGTAATGAGGACTGAAGCTTTCTTT
CASSDRVMRTEAFF
>.|TRBV11-3|TRBJ2-7|.
TGTGCCAGCAGCCTGACACCCCGGCAGTACTTC
CASSLTPRQYF
>many|TRBV6-1|TRBJ2-7|.
TGTGCCAGCACCCGGAGCGACGGGGCCTACGAGCAGTACTTC
CASTRSDGAYEQYF
>.|TRBV24-1|TRBJ2-1|TRBD1
TGTGCCACATCACCGGGACAGTACAATGAGCAGTTCTTC
CATSPGQYNEQFF
>.|TRBV4-2|TRBJ1-1|.
TGTGCCAGCAGCCGACAAGGACAGTTGAACACTGAAGCTTTCTTT
CASSRQGQLNTEAFF
>many|TRBV5-1|TRBJ2-3|.
TGCGCCAGCAGCTTAACCGGACGCCAGCCAGATACGCAGTATTTT
CASSLTGRQPDTQYF
>few|TRBV3-1|TRBJ2-5|.
TGTGCCAGCAGCCAAGATTGGGACACCGTGGAACTAGCTCGAGAGACCCAGTACTTC
CASSQDWDTVELARETQYF
>many|TRBV5-6|TRBJ2-5|.
TGTGCCAGCAGCTTTGGGGCTAGCACTGCTGGAGAGACCCAGTACTTC
CASSFGASTAGETQYF
>few|TRBV4-2|TRBJ1-4|TRBD1
TGTGCCAGCAGCCAAAACAGGGGGCCGAATGAAAAACTGTTTTTT
CASSQNRGPNEKLFF
>few|TRBV9|TRBJ2-3|.
TGTGCCAGCACCAGAGCGTCGACAGTAGATACGCAGTATTTT
CASTRASTVDTQYF
>few|TRBV20-1|TRBJ2-5|.
TGCAGTGCCCCCCCCACGGGGTCCGGAGAGACCCAGTACTTC
CSAPPTGSGETQYF